Below, 29 T cell receptor beta chains from the same sample are listed, as sequenced in a study of long-term antiretroviral therapy in people with HIV. Survey-level immunoSEQ v3.0 assays were run. Using immunoSEQ multiplex PCR, the repertoire was profiled, and TCRdb retains in-frame clones only, with some absent. Found here are roughly 17,000 clones, 75% to 85% of them singletons; the top ten hold over 7.5%. The sequenced sample was unsorted PBMCs, obtained 0.3 years before starting antiretroviral therapy. These receptors were taken from a man in his fifties or sixties with HIV.

The V call is TRBV28, the J call TRBJ1-3; 8 bases fit TRBD1. The J segment lost 4 bases and the V segment lost 3 bases, leaving 5 bases of the junction unmatched. Germline-derived CDR1 and CDR2 are MDHEN and SYDVKM. This CDR3 contains 15 residues. DNA for the CDR3: TGTGCCAGCAGTTTTACAGGGGGTGGAGGAAACACCATATATTTT. Its protein is CASSFTGGGGNTIYF. The entire variable domain, with the rest obtained from reference TRBV28 and TRBJ1-3, is as follows: DVKVTQSSRYLVKRTGEKVFLECVQDMDHENMFWYRQDPGLGLRLIYFSYDVKMKEKGDIPEGYSVSREKKERFSLILESASTNQTSMYLCASSFTGGGGNTIYFGEGSWLTVV.

The J gene is TRBJ2-1, the V gene TRBV9; a possible D gene is TRBD1 (6 bases). Germline CDR1 reads SGDLS; CDR2 reads YYNGEE. Trimming removed 4 bases from V and 3 bases from J, with 17 bases in between. The CDR3 sequence is 16 residues long. The CDR3 nucleotides read TGTGCCAGCAGCATCCGGACAGTCCTCTACTACAATGAGCAGTTCTTC. It codes for CASSIRTVLYYNEQFF.

The J gene is TRBJ2-1, the V gene TRBV7-2; 8 bases line up with TRBD2. CDR3 size: 15 residues. The germline CDR1 and CDR2 sequences are SGHTA and FQGNSA. The V and J ends lost 5 bases and 9 bases, in that order; junction bases with no gene match: 12. The CDR3 sequence: CASSAWTSRGGEQFF. The CDR3 coding sequence is TGTGCCAGCAGCGCCTGGACTAGCCGTGGCGGTGAGCAGTTCTTC.

The chain joins TRBV21-1 to TRBJ1-1. TRBV21-1 is deemed a pseudogene. The CDR3 extends over 13 amino acids. The CDR3 loop reads CASSHLENTEAFF. CDR3 bases: TGTGCCAGCAGCCATCTGGAGAACACTGAAGCTTTCTTT.

This clone is categorized as medium-sized (0.01 to 0.1%). The chain links TRBV6-5 to TRBJ2-7; TRBD2 agrees at 7 bases. The CDR3 runs 13 residues. V lost 7 bases and J lost 7; bases outside the gene matches: 10. CDR1 and CDR2 (germline): MNHEY, SVGAGI. CDR3: CASTYGGKGEQYF. CDR3 sequence (DNA): TGTGCCAGCACCTACGGGGGGAAGGGGGAGCAGTACTTC.

The rearrangement uses TRBV5-1 and TRBJ2-3, with a weak D call TRBD2 (6 bases). V was clipped by 3 bases and J by 1 base, with 9 bases between them. CDR1 and CDR2 (germline): SGHRS, YFSETQ. The CDR3 has 14 amino acids. CDR3 residues: CASSSTSGTDTQYF. The CDR3 DNA is TGCGCCAGCAGCTCGACTAGTGGCACAGATACGCAGTATTTT.

CDR3 sequence (DNA): TGTGCCAGCTCACCACTATATGGTCTCAGCGAAAAACTGTTTTTT. Protein: CASSPLYGLSEKLFF. This chain joins TRBV18 and TRBJ1-4; the D is unclear. The CDR3 covers 15 residues. V was trimmed by 1 base and J by 8 bases, leaving 14 bases between them. The V gene's germline CDR1 is KGHSH and CDR2 LQKENI.

The chain recombines TRBV29-1 with TRBJ1-1; D is undetermined. CDR3 length equals 15 residues. Trimming removed 0 bases from V and 5 bases from J, with 16 bases in between. CDR1 is SQVTM, CDR2 ANQGSEA, per germline. The CDR3 loop is CSVEDRVRMWTEAFF. In nucleotides, the CDR3 is TGCAGCGTTGAAGATCGGGTCCGAATGTGGACTGAAGCTTTCTTT. Full variable domain (remainder filled in from reference TRBV29-1 and TRBJ1-1): SAVISQKPSRDICQRGTSLTIQCQVDSQVTMMFWYRQQPGQSLTLIATANQGSEATYESGFVIDKFPISRPNLTFSTLTVSNMSPEDSSIYLCSVEDRVRMWTEAFFGQGTRLTVV.

This clone was recorded a few times. The V call is TRBV7-9, the J call TRBJ2-7; tentative D call: TRBD1 (6 bases). CDR1 is SEHNR, CDR2 FQNEAQ, per germline (reference sequence). This CDR3 comprises 13 residues. Trimming took off 8 bases at V and 1 base at J, with 12 bases between the two ends. The CDR3 region has the DNA TGTGCCAGCGAGAACGGACAGTCCTACGAGCAGTACTTC. Amino acid sequence: CASENGQSYEQYF.

The chain has TRBV6-6 and TRBJ1-3; D unclear. Germline V gives CDR1 MNHNY, CDR2 SVGAGI (reference sequence). V was cut by 5 bases and J by 5 bases, with 19 bases left in between. The CDR3 contains 16 residues. The CDR3 here is CASSAANILSRNTIYF. CDR3 DNA: TGTGCCAGCAGTGCTGCCAACATCTTAAGCCGAAACACCATATATTTT.

The J gene is TRBJ1-1, the V gene TRBV7-2; no reliable D call. The CDR3 extends over 12 amino acids. Trimming stripped 6 bases from V and 1 base from J, with 6 bases between. CDR1 and CDR2 (germline): SGHTA, FQGNSA. As DNA, the CDR3 is TGTGCCAGCAGTCGGCCGAACACTGAAGCTTTCTTT. This codes for CASSRPNTEAFF. Full variable domain (rest looked up from reference TRBV7-2 and TRBJ1-1): GAGVSQSPSNKVTEKGKDVELRCDPISGHTALYWYRQSLGQGLEFLIYFQGNSAPDKSGLPSDRFSAERTGGSVSTLTIQRTQQEDSAVYLCASSRPNTEAFFGQGTRLTVV.

This clone was observed a few times. The chain carries TRBV6-5 and TRBJ1-1; D call uncertain. V lost 6 bases to trimming and J lost 0 bases, with 11 bases between them. The germline CDR1 and CDR2 sequences are MNHEY and SVGAGI. The CDR3 covers 14 residues. CDR3 residues: CASSRSELNTEAFF. DNA for the CDR3: TGTGCCAGCAGCCGGAGTGAATTGAACACTGAAGCTTTCTTT.

The CDR3 spells CASRQPGTGGYEQYF. Written as DNA, the CDR3 is TGTGCCAGCAGACAACCCGGGACAGGGGGCTACGAGCAGTACTTC. The chain employs TRBV27 and TRBJ2-7, with 11 nucleotides matching TRBD1. V was pared by 6 bases and J by 3 bases, with 7 bases of the junction left unmatched. The CDR3 covers 15 residues. The germline V gene has CDR1 MNHEY and CDR2 SMNVEV (reference sequence).

V usage is TRBV19 and J usage is TRBJ2-7; tentatively, D is TRBD2 (7 bases). This CDR3 has 16 amino acids. CDR1 and CDR2 from the germline V gene are LNHDA and SQIVND (reference sequence). Trimming took 4 bases from V and 0 from J, leaving 16 bases between them. The CDR3 region has the DNA TGTGCCAGTAGTAGGGGGGGACACCTGAGCTCCTACGAGCAGTACTTC. Translating it yields CASSRGGHLSSYEQYF.

The chain links TRBV6-5 to TRBJ1-1; D is unclear. This CDR3 is 16 amino acids long. Trimming shortened V by 1 base and J by 0 bases, and 12 bases separated the two germline ends. CDR1 and CDR2 (germline): MNHEY, SVGAGI. DNA of the CDR3: TGTGCCAGCAGTTACTTATCCGGGATACTGAACACTGAAGCTTTCTTT. Translated, it gives CASSYLSGILNTEAFF.

The chain couples TRBV27 to TRBJ2-7; D is unclear. CDR3 length equals 15 residues. The ends were cut back, 7 bases at V and 3 bases at J, with 19 bases in the middle. Looked up from germline, CDR1 is MNHEY and CDR2 is SMNVEV (reference sequence). The chain's CDR3 is CASTPDGSRGYEQYF. The CDR3 DNA follows: TGTGCCAGCACTCCCGACGGATCTCGAGGCTACGAGCAGTACTTC.

This clone was observed a few times. The V and J genes are TRBV6-5 and TRBJ1-6; D is uncertain. The CDR3 sequence is 13 residues long. Germline assignment: CDR1 MNHEY and CDR2 SVGAGI. The V and J ends lost 7 bases and 8 bases respectively, with 12 bases between them. CDR3 loop: CASNLGRDSPLHF. The CDR3 DNA reads as TGTGCCAGCAATTTGGGGAGGGATTCACCCCTCCACTTT.

The V call is TRBV7-2, the J call TRBJ1-1; D not resolved. The CDR3 is 12 residues long. The V and J ends lost 5 bases and 6 bases respectively, with 10 bases between them. Germline CDR1 is SGHTA and CDR2 is FQGNSA. In DNA, the CDR3 is TGTGCCAGCAGCCTTAACGGACCTGAAGCTTTCTTT. Translation: CASSLNGPEAFF.

V is TRBV9 and J is TRBJ1-1; 7 bases align to TRBD1. CDR1 and CDR2 from the germline V gene are SGDLS and YYNGEE. V dropped 0 bases and J dropped 3; count of bases not matched to a gene: 2. The CDR3 covers 14 residues. CDR3: CASSVGQGDTEAFF. CDR3 bases: TGTGCCAGCAGCGTAGGACAGGGAGACACTGAAGCTTTCTTT.

The V call is TRBV11-2, the J call TRBJ2-1; 14 bases are a match to TRBD2. The germline V gene has CDR1 SGHAT and CDR2 FQNNGV. This CDR3 has 16 amino acids. V shed 5 bases, J shed 8 bases, and the junction held 8 bases outside the gene matches. For the CDR3, the DNA is TGTGCCAGCAGCCAAACGACTAGCGGGGGGGCCTATGAGCAGTTCTTC. It translates to CASSQTTSGGAYEQFF.

This chain links TRBV5-1 with TRBJ2-2, with D tentatively TRBD1 (5 bases). The CDR3 extends over 15 amino acids. V dropped 1 base and J dropped 5 bases, with 12 bases sitting between them. CDR1 and CDR2 (germline): SGHRS, YFSETQ. Here the CDR3 DNA reads TGCGCCAGCAGCTTGATGCCAGGGAAAACCGGGGAGCTGTTTTTT. Its protein product is CASSLMPGKTGELFF.

V gene TRBV19 combines with J gene TRBJ2-3; the D gene is possibly TRBD1 (5 bases). V lost 4 bases, J lost 3 bases, and 17 bases lay in between. The CDR3 contains 16 residues. Germline loops: CDR1 LNHDA, CDR2 SQIVND (reference sequence). CDR3: CASSTLQGVWTDTQYF. In nucleotides, the CDR3 is TGTGCCAGTAGTACGCTCCAGGGTGTGTGGACAGATACGCAGTATTTT.

This clone was seen only a few times. The V call is TRBV15, the J call TRBJ1-2, with no clear D. Germline V gene sequence: CDR1 LNHNV, CDR2 YYDKDF (reference sequence). CDR3 size: 13 residues. The V and J ends lost 3 bases and 7 bases respectively, with 12 bases between them. The CDR3 sequence is CATSSLGVLGYTF. In DNA, the CDR3 is TGTGCCACCAGCAGCCTAGGAGTCCTTGGCTACACCTTC.

The rearrangement links TRBV7-6 to TRBJ2-7; 9 positions match TRBD1. The length of the CDR3 is 18 residues. The junction had 12 bases not matched to a gene; V was cut back by 1 base and J by 2 bases. Germline CDR1 is SGHVS and CDR2 is FNYEAQ. As DNA, the CDR3 is TGTGCCAGCAGCTTAGTACCCGGAGGGACAGGGAACCCCTACGAGCAGTACTTC. Translating gives CASSLVPGGTGNPYEQYF.

This clone has a single count. The V and J genes are TRBV13 and TRBJ2-1; possibly TRBD1 for D (6 bases). The CDR3 length is 17 residues. Trimming removed 0 bases at V and 2 bases at J, with 14 bases between. Germline V gene sequence: CDR1 PRHDT, CDR2 FYEKMQ (reference sequence). The CDR3 loop is CASSLGGLGTTYNEQFF. The CDR3 nucleotides read TGTGCCAGCAGCTTAGGCGGTTTAGGGACAACCTACAATGAGCAGTTCTTC.

A single count supports this clone. Germline and junction disagree at one end, which may indicate a read error. The CDR3 sequence: CASSLGQGTTYEQYF. CDR3 nucleotides: TGCGCCAGCAGTTTGGGACAGGGGACTACCTACGAGCAGTACTTC. V is TRBV5-1 and J is TRBJ2-7; 10 bases fit TRBD1. Germline V lookup: CDR1 SGHRS, CDR2 YFSETQ. The CDR3 has 15 amino acids.

The genes are TRBV4-3 and TRBJ2-4; D unresolved. The CDR3 is made up of 19 amino acids. Germline V gives CDR1 LGHNA, CDR2 YSLEER. The V and J ends lost 0 bases and 0 bases respectively, with 18 bases between them. CDR3 sequence (DNA): TGCGCCAGCAGCCAAGATAGTCCCCCCGGGCGGCTAGCCAAAAACATTCAGTACTTC. This encodes CASSQDSPPGRLAKNIQYF.

This chain uses TRBV18 with TRBJ2-7, with 8 bases aligning to TRBD1. V dropped 3 bases and J dropped 6; count of bases not matched to a gene: 7. The germline V gene has CDR1 KGHSH and CDR2 LQKENI. The CDR3 consists of 14 residues. CDR3 protein: CASSPQTGDREQYF. CDR3 bases: TGTGCCAGCTCACCCCAGACAGGGGACCGCGAGCAGTACTTC.

This clone was detected only once. For the CDR3, the DNA is TGCAGCGCTGGCCACTCCTACGAGCAGTACTTC. Amino acids: CSAGHSYEQYF. This rearrangement joins TRBV29-1 to TRBJ2-7; D is uncertain. The V gene's germline CDR1 is SQVTM and CDR2 ANQGSEA. The CDR3 covers 11 residues. V lost 7 bases to trimming and J lost 0 bases, with 7 bases between them.